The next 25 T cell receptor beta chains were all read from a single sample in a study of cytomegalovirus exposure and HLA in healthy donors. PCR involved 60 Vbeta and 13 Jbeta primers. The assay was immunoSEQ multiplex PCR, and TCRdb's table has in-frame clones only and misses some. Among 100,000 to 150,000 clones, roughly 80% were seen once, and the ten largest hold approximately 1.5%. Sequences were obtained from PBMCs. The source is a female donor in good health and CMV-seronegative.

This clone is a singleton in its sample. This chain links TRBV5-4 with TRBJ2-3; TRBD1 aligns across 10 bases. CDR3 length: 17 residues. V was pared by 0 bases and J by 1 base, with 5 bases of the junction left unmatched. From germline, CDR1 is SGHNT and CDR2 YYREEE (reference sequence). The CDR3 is CASSLGRTGGRTDTQYF. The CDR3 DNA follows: TGTGCCAGCAGCTTGGGCCGGACAGGGGGTCGCACAGATACGCAGTATTTT.

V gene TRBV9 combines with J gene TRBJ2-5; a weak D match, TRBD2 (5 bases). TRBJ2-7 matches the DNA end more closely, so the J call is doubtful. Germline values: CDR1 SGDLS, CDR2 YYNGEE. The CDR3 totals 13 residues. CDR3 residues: CATWRQVAYEQYF. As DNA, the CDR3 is TGTGCCACCTGGAGGCAGGTGGCCTACGAGCAGTACTTC.

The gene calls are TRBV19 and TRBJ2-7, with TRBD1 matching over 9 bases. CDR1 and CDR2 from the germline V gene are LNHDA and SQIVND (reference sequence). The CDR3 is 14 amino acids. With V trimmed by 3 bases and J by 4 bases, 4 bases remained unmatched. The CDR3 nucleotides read TGTGCCAGTAGTATCGGGACAGGGCCGTACGAGCAGTACTTC. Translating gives CASSIGTGPYEQYF.

The CDR3: CASTTGEDGYTF. The DNA for the CDR3 is TGTGCCAGCACAACAGGGGAGGATGGCTACACCTTC. This chain uses TRBV28 with TRBJ1-2; the match to TRBD1 covers 7 bases. This CDR3 contains 12 residues. In germline, CDR1 is MDHEN, CDR2 SYDVKM. J gave up 6 bases and V 7 bases, and 5 bases lay outside the gene matches.

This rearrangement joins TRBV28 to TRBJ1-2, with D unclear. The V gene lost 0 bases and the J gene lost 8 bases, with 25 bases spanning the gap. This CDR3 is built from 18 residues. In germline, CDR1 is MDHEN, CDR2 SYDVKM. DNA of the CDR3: TGTGCCAGCAGTTTATGGTCTCTGAATCATGTGCGTCGAGGGGGCTACACCTTC. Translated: CASSLWSLNHVRRGGYTF.

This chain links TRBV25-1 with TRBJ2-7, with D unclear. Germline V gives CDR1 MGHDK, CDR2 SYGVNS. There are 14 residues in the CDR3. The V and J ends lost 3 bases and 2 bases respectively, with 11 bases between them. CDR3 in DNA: TGTGCCAGCAGTGACATAACGAGTGCCTACGAGCAGTACTTC. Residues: CASSDITSAYEQYF.

The CDR3 loop is CASSRPGGANVLTF. CDR3 DNA sequence: TGTGCCAGCAGCCGGCCGGGAGGGGCCAACGTCCTGACTTTC. The chain joins TRBV27 to TRBJ2-6; maybe TRBD2 (5 bases). Trimming took 6 bases from V and 4 from J, leaving 10 bases between them. The CDR3 contains 14 residues. Germline loops: CDR1 MNHEY, CDR2 SMNVEV (reference sequence). Full variable domain (missing parts from reference TRBV27 and TRBJ2-6): EAQVTQNPRYLITVTGKKLTVTCSQNMNHEYMSWYRQDPGLGLRQIYYSMNVEVTDKGDVPEGYKVSRKEKRNFPLILESPSPNQTSLYFCASSRPGGANVLTFGAGSRLTVL.

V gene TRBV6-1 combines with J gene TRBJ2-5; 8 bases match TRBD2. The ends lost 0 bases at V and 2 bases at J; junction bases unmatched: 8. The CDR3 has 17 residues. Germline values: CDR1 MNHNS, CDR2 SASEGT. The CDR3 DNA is TGTGCCAGCAGTGAAGCGCTTTCTAGCGGGTCTCAAGAGACCCAGTACTTC. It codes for CASSEALSSGSQETQYF.

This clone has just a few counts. The CDR3 coding sequence is TGTGCCAGCAGCCGCGGGACTAGCGGGGCTTACGAGCAGTACTTC. Translating gives CASSRGTSGAYEQYF. The chain joins TRBV28 to TRBJ2-7, with 13 bases matching TRBD2. J gave up 4 bases and V 6 bases, and 6 bases lay outside the gene matches. This CDR3 has 15 amino acids. Germline CDR1 is MDHEN and CDR2 is SYDVKM.

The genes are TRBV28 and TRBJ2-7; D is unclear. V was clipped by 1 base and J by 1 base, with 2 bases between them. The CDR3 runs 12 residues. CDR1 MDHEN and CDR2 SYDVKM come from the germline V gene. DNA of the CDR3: TGTGCCAGCAGTTTATCTTCCTACGAGCAGTACTTC. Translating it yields CASSLSSYEQYF.

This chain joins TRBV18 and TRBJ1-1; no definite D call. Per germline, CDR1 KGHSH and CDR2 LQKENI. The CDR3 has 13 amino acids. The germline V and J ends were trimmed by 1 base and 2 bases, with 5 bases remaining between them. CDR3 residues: CASSPLTNTEAFF. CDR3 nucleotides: TGTGCCAGCTCACCACTGACAAACACTGAAGCTTTCTTT.

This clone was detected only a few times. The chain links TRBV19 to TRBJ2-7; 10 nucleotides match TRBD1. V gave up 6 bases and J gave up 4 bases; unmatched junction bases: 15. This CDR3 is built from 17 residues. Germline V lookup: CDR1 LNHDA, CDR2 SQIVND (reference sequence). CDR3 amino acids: CASSPTLGQGGEYEQYF. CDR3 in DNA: TGTGCCAGTAGCCCCACCCTAGGACAGGGGGGAGAGTACGAGCAGTACTTC.

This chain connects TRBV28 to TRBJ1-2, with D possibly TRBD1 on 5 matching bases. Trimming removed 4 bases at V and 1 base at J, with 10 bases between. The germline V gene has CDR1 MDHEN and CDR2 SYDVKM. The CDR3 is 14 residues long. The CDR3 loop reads CASSSLRVNYGYTF. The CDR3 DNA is TGTGCCAGCAGTTCACTCAGGGTTAACTATGGCTACACCTTC.

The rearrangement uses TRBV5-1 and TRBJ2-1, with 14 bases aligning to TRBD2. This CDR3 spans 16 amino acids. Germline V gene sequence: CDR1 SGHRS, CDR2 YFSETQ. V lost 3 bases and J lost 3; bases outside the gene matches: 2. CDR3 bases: TGCGCCAGCAGCTCCGGACTAGCGGGAGGCTACAATGAGCAGTTCTTC. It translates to CASSSGLAGGYNEQFF.

The CDR3 loop reads CASSLAGGPREQYF. The CDR3 DNA sequence: TGTGCCAGCAGCTTAGCGGGAGGGCCGAGGGAGCAGTACTTC. This sequence joins TRBV13 and TRBJ2-7, with 8 bases fitting TRBD2. The V segment lost 1 base and the J segment 7 bases; nucleotides outside the gene matches: 6. Germline V lookup: CDR1 PRHDT, CDR2 FYEKMQ (reference sequence). This CDR3 has 14 amino acids. The entire variable domain, with the rest obtained from reference TRBV13 and TRBJ2-7, is as follows: AAGVIQSPRHLIKEKRETATLKCYPIPRHDTVYWYQQGPGQDPQFLISFYEKMQSDKGSIPDRFSAQQFSDYHSELNMSSLELGDSALYFCASSLAGGPREQYFGPGTRLTVT.

The CDR3 coding sequence is TGCAGCGTTGGCCGGGGGAGCAATCAGCCCCAGCATTTT. Its translation: CSVGRGSNQPQHF. The chain employs TRBV29-1 and TRBJ1-5; D is perhaps TRBD1 (5 bases). V lost 4 bases and J 1 base, leaving 8 bases between the germline ends. This CDR3 has 13 amino acids. Per the germline V gene, CDR1 is SQVTM and CDR2 is ANQGSEA.

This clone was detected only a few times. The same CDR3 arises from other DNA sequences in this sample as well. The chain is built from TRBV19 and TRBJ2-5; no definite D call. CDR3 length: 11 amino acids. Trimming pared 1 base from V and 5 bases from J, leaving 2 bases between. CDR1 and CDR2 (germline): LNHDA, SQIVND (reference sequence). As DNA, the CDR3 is TGTGCCAGTAGTATAGCGGAGACCCAGTACTTC. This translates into CASSIAETQYF.

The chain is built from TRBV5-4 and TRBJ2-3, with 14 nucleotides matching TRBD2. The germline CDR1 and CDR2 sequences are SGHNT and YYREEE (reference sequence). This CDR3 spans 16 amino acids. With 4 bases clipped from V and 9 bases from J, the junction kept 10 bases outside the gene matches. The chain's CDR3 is CASSTPGLAGVTTQYF. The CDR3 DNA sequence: TGTGCCAGCAGCACGCCGGGACTAGCGGGAGTGACGACGCAGTATTTT. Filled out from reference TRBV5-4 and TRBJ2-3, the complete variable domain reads ETGVTQSPTHLIKTRGQQVTLRCSSQSGHNTVSWYQQALGQGPQFIFQYYREEENGRGNFPPRFSGLQFPNYSSELNVNALELDDSALYLCASSTPGLAGVTTQYFGPGTRLTVL.

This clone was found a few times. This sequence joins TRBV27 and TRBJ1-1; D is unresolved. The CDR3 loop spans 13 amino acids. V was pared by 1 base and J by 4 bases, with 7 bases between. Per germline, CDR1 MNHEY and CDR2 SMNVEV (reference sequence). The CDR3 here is CASSLYGPTEAFF. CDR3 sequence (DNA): TGTGCCAGCAGTTTATACGGTCCCACTGAAGCTTTCTTT.

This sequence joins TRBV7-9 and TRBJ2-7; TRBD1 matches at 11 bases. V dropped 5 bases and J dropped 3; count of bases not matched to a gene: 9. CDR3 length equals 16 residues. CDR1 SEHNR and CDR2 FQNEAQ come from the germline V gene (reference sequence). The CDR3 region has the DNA TGTGCCAGCAGCCCACCGGGACAGGGGGTAGTCTACGAGCAGTACTTC. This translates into CASSPPGQGVVYEQYF.

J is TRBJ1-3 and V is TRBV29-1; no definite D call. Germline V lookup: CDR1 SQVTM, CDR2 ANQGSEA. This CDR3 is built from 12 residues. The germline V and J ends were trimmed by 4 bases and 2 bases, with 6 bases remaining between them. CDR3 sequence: CSVGSPGNTIYF. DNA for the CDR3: TGCAGCGTTGGGAGCCCTGGAAACACCATATATTTT.

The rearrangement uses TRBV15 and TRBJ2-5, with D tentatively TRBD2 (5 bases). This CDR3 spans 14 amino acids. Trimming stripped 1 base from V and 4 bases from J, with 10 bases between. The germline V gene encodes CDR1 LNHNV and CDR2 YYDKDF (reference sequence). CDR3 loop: CATSRVSAGETQYF. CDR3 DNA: TGTGCCACCAGCAGAGTATCCGCGGGAGAGACCCAGTACTTC.

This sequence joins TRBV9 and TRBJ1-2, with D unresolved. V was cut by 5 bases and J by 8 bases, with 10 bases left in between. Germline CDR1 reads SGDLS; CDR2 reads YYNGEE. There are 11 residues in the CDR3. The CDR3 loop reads CASSREDGYTF. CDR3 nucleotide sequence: TGTGCCAGCAGTAGGGAGGACGGCTACACCTTC.

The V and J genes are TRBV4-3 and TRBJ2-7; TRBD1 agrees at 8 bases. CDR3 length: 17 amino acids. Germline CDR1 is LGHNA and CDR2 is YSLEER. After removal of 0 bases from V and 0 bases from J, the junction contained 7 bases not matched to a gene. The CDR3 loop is CASSQDAGGPSSYEQYF. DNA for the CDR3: TGCGCCAGCAGCCAAGATGCAGGGGGCCCCAGCTCCTACGAGCAGTACTTC.

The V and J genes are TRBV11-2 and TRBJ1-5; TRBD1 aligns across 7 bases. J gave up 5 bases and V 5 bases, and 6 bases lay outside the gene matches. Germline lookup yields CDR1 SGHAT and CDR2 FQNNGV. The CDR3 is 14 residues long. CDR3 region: CASSPTGTDQPQHF. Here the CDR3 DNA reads TGTGCCAGCAGCCCGACAGGGACGGATCAGCCCCAGCATTTT. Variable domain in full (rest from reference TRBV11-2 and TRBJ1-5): EAGVAQSPRYKIIEKRQSVAFWCNPISGHATLYWYQQILGQGPKLLIQFQNNGVVDDSQLPKDRFSAERLKGVDSTLKIQPAKLEDSAVYLCASSPTGTDQPQHFGDGTRLSIL.